Below, 18 T cell receptor beta chains from the same sample are listed, as sequenced in a study of blood T cells in healthy people across ages. The second PCR ran roughly 7 to 12 cycles with a sample-barcoded 5' primer and J-beta primers. A single record per CDR3 protein comes from TCRdb applying MiXCR to the 5' RACE reads. The repertoire holds about 900,000 distinct CDR3 sequences, with under 50% as singletons. The sequencing sample was made of blood. The receptors stem from a man younger than 45 in good health.

This clonotype was detected only a few times. The chain joins TRBV28 to TRBJ2-3, with 12 bases aligning to TRBD2. Germline V gene data show CDR1 as MDHEN and CDR2 as SYDVKM. The V segment lost 7 bases and the J segment 5 bases; nucleotides outside the gene matches: 4. The CDR3 loop spans 14 amino acids. In DNA form, the CDR3 reads TGTGCCAGCACTAGCGGGGGGGCCTTAGATACGCAGTATTTT. Its protein product is CASTSGGALDTQYF.

This clonotype was observed a few times. The chain carries TRBV30 and TRBJ1-4; D call uncertain. Trimming removed 4 bases at V and 8 bases at J, with 5 bases between. Germline V lookup: CDR1 GTSNPN, CDR2 SVGIG (reference sequence). This CDR3 is 10 amino acids long. DNA of the CDR3: TGTGCCTGGAAGCGAGAAAAACTGTTTTTT. Translated, it gives CAWKREKLFF.

The rearrangement joins TRBV7-2 to TRBJ2-3; D possibly corresponds to TRBD2 (6 bases). CDR1 and CDR2 (germline): SGHTA, FQGNSA. This CDR3 comprises 15 residues. V dropped 5 bases and J dropped 3 bases, with 15 bases sitting between them. CDR3 sequence reads: CASSLPTSRTDTQYF. In DNA form, the CDR3 reads TGTGCCAGCAGCCTACCGACTAGTAGGACAGATACGCAGTATTTT.

As for this clonotype: This may arise from a read error, as a much more abundant clone is one base away. V is TRBV20-1 and J is TRBJ2-5, with D tentatively TRBD2 (5 bases). Gene TRBJ2-7 matches the end of the DNA better, so the J call may be wrong. Germline loops: CDR1 DFQATT, CDR2 SNEGSKA (reference sequence). The CDR3 is made up of 12 amino acids. The CDR3, as DNA: TGCAGTGCTAGGGAGAGGGACTACGAGCAGTACTTC. This translates into CSARERDYEQYF.

Many counts were recorded for this clonotype. The genes are TRBV28 and TRBJ2-6; possibly TRBD1 or TRBD2 for D (5 bases each). Germline assignment: CDR1 MDHEN and CDR2 SYDVKM. With 2 bases removed from V and 0 bases from J, the gap between germline ends came to 8 bases. This CDR3 comprises 16 residues. CDR3 in amino acids: CASSLGGISGANVLTF. The CDR3 nucleotides are TGTGCCAGCAGTTTAGGGGGAATCTCTGGGGCCAACGTCCTGACTTTC.

This sequence joins TRBV20-1 and TRBJ2-7; the match to TRBD2 covers 7 bases. Judging by the DNA end, TRBJ2-5 fits better; the J call may be wrong. The CDR3 runs to 15 residues. Germline V gene sequence: CDR1 DFQATT, CDR2 SNEGSKA (reference sequence). For the CDR3, the DNA is TGCAGTGCTAGAGACGCAGCGGGGCCTCAAGAGACCCAGTACTTC. Its translation is CSARDAAGPQETQYF.

The rearrangement joins TRBV27 to TRBJ2-5, with 10 bases aligning to TRBD2. Germline V lookup: CDR1 MNHEY, CDR2 SMNVEV (reference sequence). The ends lost 4 bases at V and 1 base at J; junction bases unmatched: 12. The CDR3 has 18 residues. CDR3 nucleotide sequence: TGTGCCAGCAGTTCCGGGGTAGCGGGGGGCCTGTTCCAAGAGACCCAGTACTTC. Translated, it gives CASSSGVAGGLFQETQYF.

The chain joins TRBV20-1 to TRBJ1-2, with a possible D match to TRBD1 (5 bases). This CDR3 spans 12 amino acids. V gave up 3 bases and J gave up 5 bases, with 10 bases separating them. Germline-derived CDR1 and CDR2 are DFQATT and SNEGSKA (reference sequence). CDR3 sequence: CSARRDSYGYTF. The CDR3 DNA is TGCAGTGCTAGGCGAGACAGTTATGGCTACACCTTC.

Concerning this clonotype: Mismatch with germline at one junction end may stem from a read error. This rearrangement joins TRBV6-6 to TRBJ1-5; D possibly corresponds to TRBD1 (5 bases). The CDR3 totals 14 residues. Germline V gene lookup returns CDR1 MNHNY and CDR2 SVGAGI (reference sequence). The chain's CDR3 is CASRSQDSNQPQHF. CDR3 sequence (DNA): TGTGCCAGCAGGTCACAGGATAGCAACCAGCCCCAGCATTTT.

The chain carries TRBV15 and TRBJ2-3, with D unresolved. The CDR3 has 13 amino acids. Germline CDR1 reads LNHNV; CDR2 reads YYDKDF (reference sequence). V dropped 5 bases and J dropped 2 bases, with 8 bases sitting between them. CDR3 region: CATSRGPTDTQYF. The CDR3 DNA is TGTGCCACCAGCCGCGGACCCACAGATACGCAGTATTTT.

Written as DNA, the CDR3 is TGTGCCAGCAGCTTATTAGGACTAGATGGCACCGGGGAGCTGTTTTTT. Translating gives CASSLLGLDGTGELFF. The chain recombines TRBV7-8 with TRBJ2-2, with TRBD2 matching over 7 bases. The V segment lost 2 bases and the J segment 4 bases; nucleotides outside the gene matches: 7. This CDR3 is built from 16 residues. In germline, CDR1 is SGHVS, CDR2 FQNEAQ.

The rearrangement uses TRBV6-1 and TRBJ1-5, with TRBD1 as a possible D gene (5 bases). V lost 2 bases and J 2 bases, leaving 13 bases between the germline ends. The CDR3 totals 16 residues. Looked up from germline, CDR1 is MNHNS and CDR2 is SASEGT. This CDR3 reads CASSEMVGQGNQPQHF. CDR3 in DNA: TGTGCCAGCAGTGAAATGGTAGGACAAGGCAATCAGCCCCAGCATTTT.

This chain connects TRBV28 to TRBJ2-5; D unclear. The DNA end lines up better with TRBJ2-7; the J call may be wrong. Germline CDR1 reads MDHEN; CDR2 reads SYDVKM. This CDR3 comprises 14 residues. CDR3 sequence reads: CASSPNKIHYEQYF. The CDR3 DNA follows: TGTGCCAGCAGTCCTAACAAGATCCACTACGAGCAGTACTTC.

This rearrangement joins TRBV29-1 to TRBJ2-3; 10 positions agree with TRBD1. CDR1 SQVTM and CDR2 ANQGSEA come from the germline V gene. J lost 6 bases, V lost 7 bases, and 10 bases had no gene match. The CDR3 consists of 14 residues. CDR3 sequence reads: CSADTGTGEDTQYF. The CDR3, as DNA: TGCAGCGCTGATACCGGGACAGGGGAGGATACGCAGTATTTT.

The genes are TRBV5-1 and TRBJ2-3; D is unclear. The germline V gene has CDR1 SGHRS and CDR2 YFSETQ. Between the trimmed V and J ends, which lost 4 bases and 4 bases, there was a span of 19 bases. The CDR3 is 16 residues long. This CDR3 reads CASSPERSGRADTQYF. The DNA of the CDR3 is TGCGCCAGCAGCCCCGAACGATCCGGGCGCGCAGATACGCAGTATTTT. Full variable domain (missing parts from reference TRBV5-1 and TRBJ2-3): KAGVTQTPRYLIKTRGQQVTLSCSPISGHRSVSWYQQTPGQGLQFLFEYFSETQRNKGNFPGRFSGRQFSNSRSEMNVSTLELGDSALYLCASSPERSGRADTQYFGPGTRLTVL.

The V and J genes are TRBV12-3 or TRBV12-4 and TRBJ1-5, with a tentative D call TRBD1 (6 bases). Between the trimmed V and J ends, which lost 5 bases and 5 bases, there was a span of 10 bases. The CDR3 loop spans 13 amino acids. The CDR3 coding sequence is TGTGCCAGCAGTACAGGGCCCTATCAGCCCCAGCATTTT. Protein sequence: CASSTGPYQPQHF.

In this sample, this clonotype turned up a few times. This chain uses TRBV4-2 with TRBJ1-5, with a tentative D call TRBD1 (6 bases). The V gene's germline CDR1 is LGHNA and CDR2 YNFKEQ. Deletions cut 1 base from V and 6 bases from J, with 13 bases between. The CDR3 sequence is 15 residues long. In DNA, the CDR3 is TGTGCCAGCAGCCAAGGGAGGGGGGCCGGTCAGCCCCAGCATTTT. Translated: CASSQGRGAGQPQHF.

The chain couples TRBV28 to TRBJ1-4; TRBD1 agrees at 10 bases. After removal of 8 bases from V and 7 bases from J, the junction contained 7 bases not matched to a gene. In germline, CDR1 is MDHEN, CDR2 SYDVKM. The CDR3 runs to 14 residues. CDR3 protein: CASRTGGIGEKLFF. CDR3 in DNA: TGTGCCAGCCGGACAGGGGGGATAGGTGAAAAACTGTTTTTT.